This T cell receptor (beta chain) was captured by sequencing in a study of blood T cell repertoires in COVID-19. Study summary: Some COVID-19 samples were acute and others convalescent; all came from the United States, Italy and Spain. The analysed material was cDNA or gDNA that came from T cells, B-cell-depleted T cells, or PBMCs.

Germline-derived CDR1 and CDR2 are GTSNPN and SVGIG (reference sequence). The V and J ends lost 8 bases and 3 bases respectively, with 13 bases between them. The CDR3 is 12 residues long. Per the original data handling: Reference gene primers were amplified, and this amplification served to estimate nucleated cell counts. Generated by immunoSEQ multiplex PCR, the TCRdb table keeps only in-frame clones and is missing some. The V and J calls and the clone size are those of that table, but D and trimming were determined from the DNA. Among 180,000 or so clones listed, around 83% were seen once. The receptor comes from a young man with acute or convalescent COVID-19. The sample comprised peripheral blood. V usage is TRBV30 and J usage is TRBJ1-1; possibly TRBD1 for D (5 bases). The CDR3 spells CALKGVDTEAFF. The CDR3 DNA sequence: TGTGCCCTAAAAGGGGTGGACACTGAAGCTTTCTTT.